This TCR beta chain emerged from a study of shared clonotypes between healthy human individuals. Splitting the CD4+ cells yielded a CD45RA+ naive subset and a CD45RA-negative memory subset. TCRdb keeps only in-frame clones here, not all; method: immunoSEQ multiplex PCR. The sample holds about a million clones; 70% to 85% are singletons and the top ten take about 0.94%. This clone was observed at least ten times. Sequencing input: memory CD4+ T cells from PBMCs. Subset here: CD45RA-negative fraction. This TCR was sampled from a young man in good health. Some clones in this sample may be carry-over from other donors' samples.

CDR3 sequence reads: CASSGDRGEKLFF. For the CDR3, the DNA is TGTGCCAGCAGCGGCGACAGGGGGGAAAAACTGTTTTTT. The genes are TRBV5-4 and TRBJ1-4; 9 nucleotides match TRBD1. Germline V gene data show CDR1 as SGHNT and CDR2 as YYREEE (reference sequence). The J segment lost 8 bases and the V segment lost 4 bases, leaving 3 bases of the junction unmatched. CDR3 length equals 13 residues.